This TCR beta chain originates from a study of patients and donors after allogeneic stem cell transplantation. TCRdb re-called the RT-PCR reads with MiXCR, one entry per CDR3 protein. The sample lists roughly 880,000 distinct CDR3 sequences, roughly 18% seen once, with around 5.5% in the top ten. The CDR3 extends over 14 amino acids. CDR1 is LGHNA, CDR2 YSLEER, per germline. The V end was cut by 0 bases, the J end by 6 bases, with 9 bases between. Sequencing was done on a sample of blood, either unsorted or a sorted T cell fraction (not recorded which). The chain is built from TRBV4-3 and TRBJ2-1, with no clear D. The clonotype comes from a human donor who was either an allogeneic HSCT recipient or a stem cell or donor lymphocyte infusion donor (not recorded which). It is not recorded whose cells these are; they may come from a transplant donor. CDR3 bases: TGCGCCAGCAGCCAAGATCCCCCGGGCAATGAGCAGTTCTTC. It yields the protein CASSQDPPGNEQFF.